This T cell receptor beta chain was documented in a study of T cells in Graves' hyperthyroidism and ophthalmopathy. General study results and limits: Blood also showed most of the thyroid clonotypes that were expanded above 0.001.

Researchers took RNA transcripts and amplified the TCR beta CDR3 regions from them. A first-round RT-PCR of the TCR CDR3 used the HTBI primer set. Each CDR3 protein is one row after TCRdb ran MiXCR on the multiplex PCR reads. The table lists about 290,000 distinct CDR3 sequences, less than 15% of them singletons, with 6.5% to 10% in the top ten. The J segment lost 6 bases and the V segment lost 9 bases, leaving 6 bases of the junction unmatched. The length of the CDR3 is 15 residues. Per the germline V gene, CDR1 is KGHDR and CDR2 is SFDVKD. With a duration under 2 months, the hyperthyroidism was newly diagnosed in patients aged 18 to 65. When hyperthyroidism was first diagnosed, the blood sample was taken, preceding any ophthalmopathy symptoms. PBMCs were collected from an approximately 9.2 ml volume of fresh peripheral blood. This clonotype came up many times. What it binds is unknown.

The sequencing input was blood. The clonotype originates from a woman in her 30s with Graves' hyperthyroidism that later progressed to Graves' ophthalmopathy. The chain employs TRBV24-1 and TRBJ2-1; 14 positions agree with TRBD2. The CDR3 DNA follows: TGTGCCACCGCCAGACTAGCGGGAGGGATCAATGAGCAGTTCTTC. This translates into CATARLAGGINEQFF.